This TCR beta chain was sequenced in a study of T cells in Graves' hyperthyroidism and ophthalmopathy. Findings and caveats of the study: Blood also contained most expanded thyroid clonotypes above 0.001.

With respect to this clonotype: Its antigen is undetermined.

Ophthalmopathy cases met thresholds of Clinical Activity Score at least 3, NOSPECS grade at least 4 and duration under 3 months. There were TCR beta CDR3 regions amplified from RNA transcripts. The TCR CDR3 first-round RT-PCR relied on the HTBI primer set. TCRdb reprocessed the multiplex PCR reads via MiXCR and lists one record per CDR3 protein. The sample lists over 250,000 distinct CDR3 sequences; about 15% were seen once. The length of the CDR3 is 13 residues. The V gene lost 5 bases and the J gene lost 5 bases, with 9 bases spanning the gap. Germline CDR1 SGHTA, CDR2 FQGNSA. The chain couples TRBV7-2 to TRBJ2-2; D is unclear. Sequenced input: blood. The sequence was obtained from a woman aged 60 to 75 with Graves' ophthalmopathy. CDR3 in amino acids: CASSPQPTGELFF. CDR3 in DNA: TGTGCCAGCAGCCCCCAACCTACCGGGGAGCTGTTTTTT.